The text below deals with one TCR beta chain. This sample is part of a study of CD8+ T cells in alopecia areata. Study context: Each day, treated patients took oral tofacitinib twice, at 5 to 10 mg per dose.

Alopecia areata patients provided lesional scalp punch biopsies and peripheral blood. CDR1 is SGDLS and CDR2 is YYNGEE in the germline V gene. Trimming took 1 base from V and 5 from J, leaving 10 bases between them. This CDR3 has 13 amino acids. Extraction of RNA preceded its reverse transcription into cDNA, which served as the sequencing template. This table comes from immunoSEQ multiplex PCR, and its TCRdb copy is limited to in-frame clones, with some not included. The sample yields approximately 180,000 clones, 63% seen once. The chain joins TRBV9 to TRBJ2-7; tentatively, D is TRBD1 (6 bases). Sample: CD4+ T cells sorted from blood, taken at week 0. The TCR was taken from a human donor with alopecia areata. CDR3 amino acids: CASSVKGQHEQYF. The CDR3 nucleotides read TGTGCCAGCAGCGTAAAAGGACAGCACGAGCAGTACTTC.